This TCR beta chain was found in a study of cytomegalovirus exposure and HLA in healthy donors. With respect to this clone: Its antigen remains unidentified.

The PCR ran on 60 Vbeta and 13 Jbeta primers. The method was immunoSEQ multiplex PCR; TCRdb's version includes in-frame clones alone and lacks a portion of them. The repertoire includes some 150,000 clones, about 84% of them detected once, and about 3.4% sits in the top ten. CDR1 and CDR2 from the germline V gene are SGHRS and YFSETQ. CDR3 length: 13 residues. V lost 3 bases and J lost 3, with 9 bases in between. Findings and caveats of the study: Overall, approximately 150 TCR beta chains were annotated as cytomegalovirus-associated.

The chain employs TRBV5-1 and TRBJ1-2; D perhaps matches TRBD1 (5 bases). This TCR derives from a male donor in good health and CMV-seronegative. The sample was PBMCs. As DNA, the CDR3 is TGCGCCAGCAGCTCGGACACGTACTATGGCTACACCTTC. As protein: CASSSDTYYGYTF.